Reported below is one TCR beta chain. Measured with immunoSEQ multiplex PCR; TCRdb has only the in-frame clones, and not every one. In the table there are some 660,000 clones, over 75% of which are singletons. The sample comes from a study of shared T cell receptors in the human thymus. Germline V gene data show CDR1 as SGHAT and CDR2 as FQDESV (reference sequence). The CDR3 runs to 16 residues. Trimming cost V 3 bases and J 7 bases, with 16 bases left between them. Separately, the same data were catalogued under a study of human thymus T cells. From that paper: It was healthy Finnish infants having corrective surgery for congenital heart defects who were the donors. Thymic tissue was derived from resections collected during corrective heart surgery. There were highly overlapping thymic repertoires among unrelated individuals, as related research reported.

The rearrangement joins TRBV11-1 to TRBJ1-6, with TRBD1 as a possible D gene (5 bases). The sample was thymocytes. The source is a boy less than two years old with a congenital heart defect. CDR3 DNA sequence: TGTGCCAGCAGCTTCGGGGGACTCTCCTGGAATTCACCCCTCCACTTT. Its protein product is CASSFGGLSWNSPLHF.